The clone carrying this T cell receptor (beta chain) was counted between two and nine times. Its antigen is unknown. This sample is part of a study of blood T cells in healthy people across ages. The study's findings and limits: Naive T cell percentage by flow cytometry tracked strongly with beta diversity. Fewer expanded clones and more diversity marked long-lived versus aged donors.

This CDR3 comprises 15 residues. The germline CDR1 and CDR2 sequences are SEHNR and FQNEAQ (reference sequence). Trimming at V came to 8 bases and at J to 3 bases, leaving 9 bases not matched to a gene. Through a sample-barcoded 5' primer and a J-beta primer mix, a second PCR was run for about 6 to 12 cycles. TCRdb passed the 5' RACE reads through MiXCR, listing each CDR3 protein once. Among 1,100,000 or so distinct CDR3 sequences, more than 35% were seen once, and the ten largest hold about 19%. Caucasian, healthy and from Russia, the donors were aged between about 6 and 90. Each donor supplied around 9.6 milliliters of peripheral blood.

V usage is TRBV7-9 and J usage is TRBJ1-2, with 10 positions matching TRBD1. Sequences were obtained from blood. The source of this sequence is a woman in her sixties in good health. CDR3 in amino acids: CASVIAGTGDYGYTF. In DNA, the CDR3 is TGTGCCAGCGTCATAGCCGGGACAGGGGACTATGGCTACACCTTC.